This passage covers 23 T cell receptor beta chains from one sample sequenced in a study of shared clonotypes between healthy human individuals. Produced via immunoSEQ multiplex PCR; TCRdb's table is partial and in-frame only. The sample lists some 2.1 million clones, about 94% occurring once. CD8 cells regarded as naive lacked CD45RO, were positively chosen for CCR7, and omitted terminally differentiated effector memory CD45RA+ cells. The sequencing sample was made of naive CD8+ T cells sorted from blood. Receptor source: a man younger than 35 in good health.

The rearrangement joins TRBV13 to TRBJ2-7; 9 bases line up with TRBD2. Trimming at V came to 2 bases and at J to 3 bases, leaving 8 bases not matched to a gene. This CDR3 comprises 16 residues. Per germline, CDR1 PRHDT and CDR2 FYEKMQ (reference sequence). In DNA, the CDR3 is TGTGCCAGCAGCTTAAGGGCTAGCGGGGTGCACTACGAGCAGTACTTC. This gives the protein CASSLRASGVHYEQYF.

On this clone: Other nucleotide sequences in the sample specify the same CDR3. This chain uses TRBV19 with TRBJ2-7; either TRBD1 or TRBD2 may fit D (5 bases each). Germline CDR1 and CDR2: LNHDA and SQIVND (reference sequence). Deletions cut 3 bases from V and 0 bases from J, with 9 bases between. This CDR3 spans 14 amino acids. CDR3: CASSITGTSYEQYF. The CDR3 nucleotides read TGTGCCAGTAGTATTACCGGGACCTCCTACGAGCAGTACTTC.

The chain uses TRBV9 and TRBJ2-1, with 8 nucleotides matching TRBD2. Germline loops: CDR1 SGDLS, CDR2 YYNGEE. This CDR3 is 16 amino acids long. The J segment lost 0 bases and the V segment lost 4 bases, leaving 6 bases of the junction unmatched. The CDR3 loop reads CASSPLAGPSYNEQFF. The CDR3 DNA follows: TGTGCCAGCAGCCCCCTAGCGGGCCCCTCCTACAATGAGCAGTTCTTC.

The chain carries TRBV15 and TRBJ2-3, with TRBD1 as a possible D gene (5 bases). The CDR3 runs 14 residues. Germline CDR1 reads LNHNV; CDR2 reads YYDKDF (reference sequence). Trimming pared 0 bases from V and 4 bases from J, leaving 8 bases between. CDR3 nucleotide sequence: TGTGCCACCAGCAGAGATCCAGGGTCAGATACGCAGTATTTT. Its translation: CATSRDPGSDTQYF.

The J gene is TRBJ2-1, the V gene TRBV5-4; D tentatively fits TRBD1 or TRBD2 (5 bases each). Trimming stripped 0 bases from V and 8 bases from J, with 9 bases between. This CDR3 has 13 residues. Germline V gene data show CDR1 as SGHNT and CDR2 as YYREEE (reference sequence). The CDR3 nucleotides are TGTGCCAGCAGCTTGGGGGGGATTTATGAGCAGTTCTTC. The encoded protein is CASSLGGIYEQFF.

V is TRBV9 and J is TRBJ2-1; D tentatively fits TRBD1 or TRBD2 (5 bases each). CDR1 is SGDLS, CDR2 YYNGEE, per germline. Trimming removed 3 bases at V and 8 bases at J, with 18 bases between. The CDR3 sequence is 15 residues long. The CDR3: CASSGEGASSDEQFF. The CDR3 DNA reads as TGTGCCAGCAGCGGGGAAGGGGCTAGCTCAGATGAGCAGTTCTTC.

The V gene is TRBV19, the J gene TRBJ2-5, with 9 bases lining up with TRBD2. After removal of 5 bases from V and 1 base from J, the junction contained 11 bases not matched to a gene. Looked up from germline, CDR1 is LNHDA and CDR2 is SQIVND (reference sequence). The CDR3 totals 17 residues. The CDR3 DNA follows: TGTGCCAGTAGTCGAGGATTTAGCGGGGGCCCCCAAGAGACCCAGTACTTC. As protein: CASSRGFSGGPQETQYF.

This clone is a singleton in its sample. J is TRBJ2-7 and V is TRBV7-2; D remains ambiguous. The CDR3 sequence is 13 residues long. Trimming left V 0 bases short and J 5 bases short, with 8 bases between. Germline CDR1 and CDR2: SGHTA and FQGNSA. The chain's CDR3 is CASSLAPRDEQYF. DNA of the CDR3: TGTGCCAGCAGCTTAGCGCCCCGGGACGAGCAGTACTTC.

A single count supports this clone. The chain is built from TRBV5-1 and TRBJ1-4; 9 bases are a match to TRBD1. The CDR3 has 18 amino acids. Germline V gene lookup returns CDR1 SGHRS and CDR2 YFSETQ. V was clipped by 0 bases and J by 3 bases; unmatched bases: 9. The CDR3 DNA follows: TGCGCCAGCAGCTTGGCAGGGACAGGGAAAATGTCTAATGAAAAACTGTTTTTT. Translated, it gives CASSLAGTGKMSNEKLFF.

V gene TRBV7-6 combines with J gene TRBJ2-3; 11 bases are a match to TRBD2. Germline loops: CDR1 SGHVS, CDR2 FNYEAQ. J was trimmed by 5 bases and V by 1 base; bases with no gene match: 8. The CDR3 totals 17 residues. The CDR3 is CASSLGIAGGLEDTQYF. The CDR3 nucleotides are TGTGCCAGCAGCTTAGGGATAGCGGGAGGGCTGGAAGATACGCAGTATTTT.

This chain connects TRBV27 to TRBJ2-7, with 8 bases fitting TRBD2. V was clipped by 4 bases and J by 7 bases; unmatched bases: 6. The CDR3 is 13 amino acids. CDR1 and CDR2 (germline): MNHEY, SMNVEV (reference sequence). In DNA form, the CDR3 reads TGTGCCAGCAGTTACCAAACTAGCGGAGAGCAGTACTTC. Encoded protein: CASSYQTSGEQYF.

The chain recombines TRBV7-9 with TRBJ1-6; weak D call: TRBD1 (5 bases). V was pared by 0 bases and J by 12 bases, with 12 bases between. CDR1 is SEHNR and CDR2 is FQNEAQ in the germline V gene (reference sequence). The CDR3 contains 14 residues. The CDR3 sequence is CASSLALGGVPLHF. The CDR3, as DNA: TGTGCCAGCAGCTTAGCGTTGGGGGGAGTACCCCTCCACTTT.

This chain connects TRBV19 to TRBJ2-3, with 7 bases matching TRBD1. Germline CDR1 reads LNHDA; CDR2 reads SQIVND (reference sequence). Trimming removed 1 base from V and 2 bases from J; junction bases left unmatched: 3. The CDR3 runs to 15 residues. In DNA, the CDR3 is TGTGCCAGTAGTATAGCAGGGGGTACCACAGATACGCAGTATTTT. It encodes CASSIAGGTTDTQYF.

This clone appeared once. This CDR3 is CASSLPAGLEETQYF. CDR3 DNA sequence: TGCGCCAGCAGCCTCCCCGCGGGCCTGGAGGAGACCCAGTACTTC. The rearrangement links TRBV5-1 to TRBJ2-5; perhaps TRBD2 as D (5 bases). Germline assignment: CDR1 SGHRS and CDR2 YFSETQ. The germline V and J ends were trimmed by 4 bases and 5 bases, with 18 bases remaining between them. The CDR3 covers 15 residues. Filled out from reference TRBV5-1 and TRBJ2-5, the complete variable domain reads KAGVTQTPRYLIKTRGQQVTLSCSPISGHRSVSWYQQTPGQGLQFLFEYFSETQRNKGNFPGRFSGRQFSNSRSEMNVSTLELGDSALYLCASSLPAGLEETQYFGPGTRLLVL.

The gene calls are TRBV7-9 and TRBJ2-5; TRBD2 is a possible D gene (6 bases). The V gene's germline CDR1 is SEHNR and CDR2 FQNEAQ (reference sequence). V gave up 2 bases and J gave up 4 bases, with 20 bases separating them. CDR3 length: 17 amino acids. CDR3 bases: TGTGCCAGCAGCTTAAATTCGGGAGCCCTCGGGGGAGAGACCCAGTACTTC. It yields the protein CASSLNSGALGGETQYF.

The V call is TRBV28, the J call TRBJ2-7; possibly TRBD2 for D (6 bases). Trimming shortened V by 5 bases and J by 5 bases, and 13 bases separated the two germline ends. This CDR3 region has 13 residues. Germline CDR1 is MDHEN and CDR2 is SYDVKM. For the CDR3, the DNA is TGTGCCAGCAGTGCCGGAGGGAGCGACGAGCAGTACTTC. Translating gives CASSAGGSDEQYF.

The V and J genes are TRBV27 and TRBJ1-5, with unresolved D. Trimming pared 8 bases from V and 7 bases from J, leaving 15 bases between. Germline CDR1 is MNHEY and CDR2 is SMNVEV (reference sequence). The CDR3 has 13 residues. CDR3 in DNA: TGTGCCAGCTCCGAGATCTCGGGGCAGCCCCAGCATTTT. Translating it yields CASSEISGQPQHF.

Worth noting for this clone: Distinct nucleotide sequences in the sample also encode this CDR3. The CDR3 spells CASSIDVEETQYF. CDR3 DNA: TGTGCCAGTAGTATAGATGTCGAGGAGACCCAGTACTTC. The rearrangement joins TRBV19 to TRBJ2-5, with unresolved D. Germline assignment: CDR1 LNHDA and CDR2 SQIVND (reference sequence). This CDR3 contains 13 residues. Trimming left V 0 bases short and J 5 bases short, with 7 bases between.

As to this clone: One end of the junction does not line up with germline, which may come from a read error. V is TRBV6-1 and J is TRBJ2-7; D gene ambiguous. Germline lookup yields CDR1 MNHNS and CDR2 SASEGT. This CDR3 has 12 amino acids. CDR3 DNA sequence: TGTGCCAGCAGACCAACCTCCGACGAGCAGTACTTC. It specifies CASRPTSDEQYF.

The chain combines TRBV9 with TRBJ2-7; D gene unclear. The CDR3 length is 15 residues. Germline lookup yields CDR1 SGDLS and CDR2 YYNGEE. Between the trimmed V and J ends, which lost 2 bases and 2 bases, there was a span of 14 bases. The CDR3 region is CASSVGVGDTYEQYF. The CDR3 nucleotides are TGTGCCAGCAGCGTTGGGGTCGGAGATACCTACGAGCAGTACTTC.

This clone appeared a few times. Other DNA sequences of this sample code for an identical CDR3. This chain joins TRBV27 and TRBJ1-6; no clear D. V was cut by 0 bases and J by 9 bases, with 6 bases left in between. Per the germline V gene, CDR1 is MNHEY and CDR2 is SMNVEV (reference sequence). The CDR3 is 13 residues long. This CDR3 reads CASSLSSSSPLHF. The CDR3 DNA sequence: TGTGCCAGCAGTTTATCTTCCAGTTCACCCCTCCACTTT.

About this clone itself: The same CDR3 is also encoded by other DNA sequences in this sample. The chain employs TRBV5-6 and TRBJ2-7; D is perhaps TRBD2 (5 bases). V shed 3 bases and J shed 1 base, with 8 bases lying between them. The germline CDR1 and CDR2 sequences are SGHDT and YYEEEE. The CDR3 extends over 13 amino acids. The CDR3 protein is CASSSGLSYEQYF. As DNA, the CDR3 is TGTGCCAGCAGCTCAGGACTTTCCTACGAGCAGTACTTC.

This chain links TRBV19 with TRBJ2-7; D unresolved. Germline V gene lookup returns CDR1 LNHDA and CDR2 SQIVND (reference sequence). This CDR3 has 15 amino acids. Trimming pared 3 bases from V and 3 bases from J, leaving 15 bases between. The CDR3 loop reads CASSILFAGRYEQYF. CDR3 DNA sequence: TGTGCCAGTAGTATCCTATTTGCAGGTCGCTACGAGCAGTACTTC. Looking up the rest from reference TRBV19 and TRBJ2-7 gives the full variable domain: DGGITQSPKYLFRKEGQNVTLSCEQNLNHDAMYWYRQDPGQGLRLIYYSQIVNDFQKGDIAEGYSVSREKKESFPLTVTSAQKNPTAFYLCASSILFAGRYEQYFGPGTRLTVT.